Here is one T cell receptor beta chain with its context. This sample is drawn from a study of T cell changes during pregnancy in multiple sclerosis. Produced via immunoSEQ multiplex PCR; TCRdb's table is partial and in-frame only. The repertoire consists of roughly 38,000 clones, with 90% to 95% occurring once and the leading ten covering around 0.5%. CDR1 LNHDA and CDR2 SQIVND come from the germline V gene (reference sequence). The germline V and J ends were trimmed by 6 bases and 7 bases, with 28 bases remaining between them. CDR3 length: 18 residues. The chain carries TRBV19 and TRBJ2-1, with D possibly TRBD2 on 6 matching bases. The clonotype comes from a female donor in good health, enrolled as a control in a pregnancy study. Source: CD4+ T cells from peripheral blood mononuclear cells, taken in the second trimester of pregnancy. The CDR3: CASRRDSAPVRPVNEQFF. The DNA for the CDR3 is TGTGCCAGTAGGCGGGATTCTGCCCCGGTCCGTCCTGTTAATGAGCAGTTCTTC.